The 15 T cell receptor beta chains given below trace back to one sample, sequenced in a study of T cell repertoires in cytomegalovirus infection. MiXCR, applied by TCRdb to the reads, yields one record per CDR3 protein. The sample lists hundreds of thousands of distinct CDR3 sequences, less than 40% occurring once. Sequencing was carried out using PBMCs. These receptor sequences come from a human donor in good health (CMV status not recorded). Some clones in this sample may be carry-over from other donors' samples.

This clonotype was recorded at least ten times. V gene TRBV27 combines with J gene TRBJ1-1; the D is unclear. This CDR3 is 16 amino acids long. Trimming left V 0 bases short and J 0 bases short, with 11 bases between. Germline CDR1 is MNHEY and CDR2 is SMNVEV (reference sequence). The CDR3 nucleotides read TGTGCCAGCAGTTTATCGGGATCACACATGAACACTGAAGCTTTCTTT. Its translation is CASSLSGSHMNTEAFF.

The gene calls are TRBV28 and TRBJ2-3; TRBD1 matches 8 bases. CDR3 length equals 15 residues. With 5 bases clipped from V and 3 bases from J, the junction kept 7 bases outside the gene matches. The germline CDR1 and CDR2 sequences are MDHEN and SYDVKM. The CDR3 nucleotides read TGTGCCAGCAGTATGACAGGGGCCGGTACAGATACGCAGTATTTT. Amino acids: CASSMTGAGTDTQYF.

The gene calls are TRBV9 and TRBJ2-7, with 10 bases aligning to TRBD1. The V segment lost 0 bases and the J segment 2 bases; nucleotides outside the gene matches: 8. Germline V lookup: CDR1 SGDLS, CDR2 YYNGEE. The CDR3 is made up of 17 amino acids. CDR3 nucleotides: TGTGCCAGCAGCGTAGGTGGAGGGACAGGGGATGCCTACGAGCAGTACTTC. Its translation is CASSVGGGTGDAYEQYF.

This clonotype was counted between two and nine times. This rearrangement joins TRBV11-2 to TRBJ1-1; a weak D match, TRBD1 (5 bases). Looked up from germline, CDR1 is SGHAT and CDR2 is FQNNGV. Trimming cost V 8 bases and J 4 bases, with 26 bases left between them. The CDR3 is 17 residues long. Written as DNA, the CDR3 is TGTGCCAGCCCGCCACCGGGGCAAGTTGCCCAGAGCACTGAAGCTTTCTTT. Amino acid sequence: CASPPPGQVAQSTEAFF.

J is TRBJ2-7 and V is TRBV29-1, with TRBD1 identical over 9 bases. Germline V gives CDR1 SQVTM, CDR2 ANQGSEA. This CDR3 comprises 15 residues. V lost 5 bases, J lost 3 bases, and 11 bases stayed unmatched. The DNA for the CDR3 is TGCAGCGTTCAGGGGTCGGGACAGGGTGTCTACGAGCAGTACTTC. Translated, it gives CSVQGSGQGVYEQYF.

As regards this clonotype: A much larger clone lies one base from this, so it may be a read error. The V call is TRBV24-1, the J call TRBJ1-5, with 7 bases lining up with TRBD1. The germline V gene encodes CDR1 KGHDR and CDR2 SFDVKD. The CDR3 runs to 12 residues. The V gene end was trimmed by 0 bases and the J gene end by 12 bases; junction bases not matched to a gene: 1. The DNA of the CDR3 is TGTGCCACCAGTGATTTGCAGGGGGTCCAGCATTTT. Translation: CATSDLQGVQHF.

This clonotype has at least ten counts. The chain combines TRBV7-6 with TRBJ1-1; 9 nucleotides agree with TRBD1. The CDR3 contains 13 residues. V gave up 2 bases and J gave up 11 bases; unmatched junction bases: 6. Germline CDR1 is SGHVS and CDR2 is FNYEAQ. The DNA of the CDR3 is TGTGCCAGCAGCTTAACAGGGGGCAGGGAGGCTTTCTTT. Amino acid sequence: CASSLTGGREAFF.

This clonotype was seen once. The chain recombines TRBV6-1 with TRBJ1-3; perhaps TRBD1 as D (6 bases). The CDR3 is 14 residues long. Germline lookup yields CDR1 MNHNS and CDR2 SASEGT. The V gene lost 6 bases and the J gene lost 4 bases, with 13 bases spanning the gap. Written as DNA, the CDR3 is TGTGCCAGCAGAACCGGGACAACGGGAAACACCATATATTTT. Its protein product is CASRTGTTGNTIYF.

CDR3 residues: CASSPGLRQGVKQYF. DNA of the CDR3: TGTGCCAGCAGCCCAGGCCTTCGACAGGGGGTTAAACAGTACTTC. The genes are TRBV7-9 and TRBJ2-7, with TRBD1 matching over 9 bases. The ends lost 5 bases at V and 10 bases at J; junction bases unmatched: 15. The germline CDR1 and CDR2 sequences are SEHNR and FQNEAQ (reference sequence). This CDR3 is 15 amino acids long.

This clonotype was observed at least ten times. This sequence joins TRBV7-2 and TRBJ2-7; 7 nucleotides line up with TRBD2. CDR3 length equals 13 residues. CDR1 and CDR2 (germline): SGHTA, FQGNSA. V was pared by 4 bases and J by 3 bases, with 3 bases of the junction left unmatched. CDR3 coding DNA: TGTGCCAGCAGCTACGCTAGCGGCTACGAGCAGTACTTC. It is translated as CASSYASGYEQYF.

This clonotype was counted a few times. The V and J genes are TRBV6-5 and TRBJ2-5, with 11 bases that match TRBD2. The germline gives CDR1 MNHEY, CDR2 SVGAGI. V trimming: 0 bases; J trimming: 2 bases; junction bases outside the gene matches: 5. The CDR3 has 17 residues. DNA of the CDR3: TGTGCCAGCAGTTACTCAGGGACTAGCGGCTATCAAGAGACCCAGTACTTC. Protein sequence: CASSYSGTSGYQETQYF.

In its sample, this clonotype was seen a few times. J is TRBJ1-5 and V is TRBV6-1; 8 positions match TRBD1. After removal of 3 bases from V and 4 bases from J, the junction contained 17 bases not matched to a gene. This CDR3 is built from 19 residues. Germline-derived CDR1 and CDR2 are MNHNS and SASEGT. CDR3 bases: TGTGCCAGCAGTGATAAATCCAGCCGTGGGGACAGGCGAAATCAGCCCCAGCATTTT. Its protein is CASSDKSSRGDRRNQPQHF.

The chain recombines TRBV5-5 with TRBJ2-3; possibly TRBD1 for D (5 bases). Germline lookup yields CDR1 SGHKS and CDR2 YYEKEE (reference sequence). CDR3 length: 17 residues. Trimming took 3 bases from V and 2 from J, leaving 19 bases between them. The CDR3 reads CASSSTALVEYTDTQYF. DNA of the CDR3: TGTGCCAGCAGCTCGACAGCCTTGGTGGAATACACAGATACGCAGTATTTT.

This chain links TRBV7-9 with TRBJ2-1, with a tentative D call TRBD2 (6 bases). Germline V gene sequence: CDR1 SEHNR, CDR2 FQNEAQ (reference sequence). This CDR3 region has 17 residues. V lost 3 bases and J 5 bases, leaving 20 bases between the germline ends. The CDR3: CASSLPTGGSYNNEQFF. The DNA for the CDR3 is TGTGCCAGCAGCTTGCCCACTGGGGGGTCGTATAACAATGAGCAGTTCTTC.

This clonotype came up many times. J is TRBJ1-3 and V is TRBV7-8; maybe TRBD1 (6 bases). V gave up 5 bases and J gave up 3 bases, with 17 bases separating them. The CDR3 is made up of 16 amino acids. From germline, CDR1 is SGHVS and CDR2 FQNEAQ. CDR3 nucleotides: TGTGCCAGCAGCCTAACAGGGTCCAGGAGTGGAAACACCATATATTTT. It specifies CASSLTGSRSGNTIYF.